This is a list of T cell receptor beta chains from one sample in a study of T-cell reconstitution after alpha-beta-depleted transplantation in children. TCRdb independently ran MiXCR on the PCR reads; one entry per CDR3 protein. The sample carries roughly 70,000 distinct CDR3 sequences, 4.9% recorded once. The sample here was PBMCs, mostly from graft donor cells, taken 180 days after TCRalphabeta/CD19-depleted stem cell transplant. All receptors derive from a boy in the first two years of life who had a stem cell transplant for acute myeloid leukemia, so the T cells may come from the graft donor. The CDR3 runs from the conserved cysteine through the conserved F or W. A D gene is named only where the DNA matches it firmly. The size field reads once, few, many or a size class.

abundance | d_gene | j_gene | v_gene | CDR3aa | CDR3nt
many | TRBD1 | TRBJ1-1 | TRBV11-2 | CASTKQGAGTEAFF | TGTGCCAGCACCAAACAGGGGGCCGGGACTGAAGCTTTCTTT
many | - | TRBJ2-3 | TRBV29-1 | CSVGPGVSTDTQYF | TGCAGCGTTGGGCCAGGGGTGAGCACAGATACGCAGTATTTT
many | - | TRBJ1-2 | TRBV10-3 | CAISEPGSFYGYTF | TGTGCCATCAGTGAGCCGGGGAGCTTCTATGGCTACACCTTC
many | - | TRBJ1-1 | TRBV18 | CASSTNRENTEAFF | TGTGCCAGCTCAACTAACAGGGAGAACACTGAAGCTTTCTTT
many | - | TRBJ2-2 | TRBV5-1 | CASSEALRRTGNTGELFF | TGCGCCAGCAGCGAAGCCTTACGCCGGACGGGGAACACCGGGGAGCTGTTTTTT
many | - | TRBJ1-1 | TRBV5-1 | CASSSGHTEAFF | TGCGCCAGCAGCTCTGGACACACTGAAGCTTTCTTT
many | - | TRBJ1-1 | TRBV20-1 | CSATEFWEFNTEAFF | TGCAGTGCTACCGAGTTCTGGGAGTTCAACACTGAAGCTTTCTTT
many | - | TRBJ1-6 | TRBV12-3/TRBV12-4 | CASSFTGGNSPLHF | TGTGCCAGCAGTTTTACAGGTGGAAATTCACCCCTCCACTTT
many | - | TRBJ2-1 | TRBV20-1 | CSARDSGTEQFF | TGCAGTGCTAGAGATTCTGGGACGGAGCAGTTCTTC
many | - | TRBJ2-7 | TRBV7-9 | CASSYDRFSHEQYF | TGTGCCAGCAGCTACGACCGGTTCTCCCACGAGCAGTACTTC
many | - | TRBJ2-7 | TRBV20-1 | CSARTRPYEQYF | TGCAGTGCTAGAACACGGCCCTACGAGCAGTACTTC